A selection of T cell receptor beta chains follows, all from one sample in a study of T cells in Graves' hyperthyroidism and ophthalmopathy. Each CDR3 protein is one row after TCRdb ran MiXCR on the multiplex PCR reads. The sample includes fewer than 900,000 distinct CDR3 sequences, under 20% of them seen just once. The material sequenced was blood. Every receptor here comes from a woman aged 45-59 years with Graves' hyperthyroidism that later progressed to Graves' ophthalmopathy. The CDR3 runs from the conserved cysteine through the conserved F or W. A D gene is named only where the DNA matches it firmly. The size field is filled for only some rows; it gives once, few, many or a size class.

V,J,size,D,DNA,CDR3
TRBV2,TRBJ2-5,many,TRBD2,TGTGCCAGCAGTGAAGCGCTGACTAGCGGGGACAAAGAGACCCAGTACTTC,CASSEALTSGDKETQYF
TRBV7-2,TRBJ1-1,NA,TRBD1,TGTGCCAGCAACCAGGGGGCCTTAACTGAAGCTTTCTTT,CASNQGALTEAFF
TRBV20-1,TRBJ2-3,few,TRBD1,TGCAGTGCCCAACGGACAGGTCCGGGAGATACGCAGTATTTT,CSAQRTGPGDTQYF
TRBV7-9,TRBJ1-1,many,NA,TGTGCCAGCAGCTTAGCTAGGCGGACGAACACTGAAGCTTTCTTT,CASSLARRTNTEAFF
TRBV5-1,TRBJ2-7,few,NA,TGCGCCAGCGGTACAGGGACCTACGAGCAGTACTTC,CASGTGTYEQYF
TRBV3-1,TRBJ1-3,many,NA,TGTGCCAGCCTGGACTCTGGAAACACCATATATTTT,CASLDSGNTIYF
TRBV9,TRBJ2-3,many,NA,TGTGCCAGCAGCGCAGTCTTATTTGCGGCAGGGCGTGAAGATACGCAGTATTTT,CASSAVLFAAGREDTQYF
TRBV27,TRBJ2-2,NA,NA,TGTGCCAGCAGTACCGGACCACCGACCGGGGAGCTGTTTTTT,CASSTGPPTGELFF
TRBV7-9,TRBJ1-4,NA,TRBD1,TGTGCCAGCAGCTCGACAGGGGTCGGGGAAAAACTGTTTTTT,CASSSTGVGEKLFF
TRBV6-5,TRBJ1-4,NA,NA,TGTGCCAGCAGTTACTCGACTGGCGGACGGGCGAATGAAAAACTGTTTTTT,CASSYSTGGRANEKLFF
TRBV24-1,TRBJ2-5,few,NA,TGTGCCACCTGGGGAGGTTCGGGGACCCAGTACTTC,CATWGGSGTQYF
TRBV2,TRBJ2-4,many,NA,TGTGCCAGCAGTCACGGGGTCGAGACCAAAAACATTCAGTACTTC,CASSHGVETKNIQYF
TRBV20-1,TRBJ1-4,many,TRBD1,TGCAGTGCTAGAGATTGGGACAGGGGCTATGAAAAACTGTTTTTT,CSARDWDRGYEKLFF
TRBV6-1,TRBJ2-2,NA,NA,TGTGCCAGCAGTCCGTGGGGGGGCCCCGGGGAGCTGTTTTTT,CASSPWGGPGELFF
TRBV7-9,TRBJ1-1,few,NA,TGTGCCAGCAGCCCGACCCCGTTGCGGGGGTTGTACACTGAAGCTTTCTTT,CASSPTPLRGLYTEAFF
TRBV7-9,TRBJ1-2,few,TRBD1,TGTGCCAGCAGCTTACGAGACAGGGGGCAGGTCTATGGCTACACCTTC,CASSLRDRGQVYGYTF
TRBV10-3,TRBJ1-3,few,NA,TGTGCCATCAGTGGGGGGCCTGGAAACACCATATATTTT,CAISGGPGNTIYF
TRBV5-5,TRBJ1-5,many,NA,TGTGCCAGCAGCTTGGCGGACAGTCAGCCCCAGCATTTT,CASSLADSQPQHF
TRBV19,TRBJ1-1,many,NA,TGTGCCAGTAGTCCGTTTGCGAACACTGAAGCTTTCTTT,CASSPFANTEAFF
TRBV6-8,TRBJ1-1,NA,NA,TGTGCCAGCCCCTGGGGCCTCTTCTATATGAACACTGAAGCTTTCTTT,CASPWGLFYMNTEAFF
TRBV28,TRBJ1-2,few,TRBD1,TGTGCCAGCAGACCAGACAGGGGGCCGGGGTATGGCTACACCTTC,CASRPDRGPGYGYTF
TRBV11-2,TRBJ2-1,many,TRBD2,TGTGCCAGCAGCGTAGCGGGGGTCTACAATGAGCAGTTCTTC,CASSVAGVYNEQFF
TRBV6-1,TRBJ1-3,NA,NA,TGTGCCAGCAGGTTGTCTGGAAACACCATATATTTT,CASRLSGNTIYF
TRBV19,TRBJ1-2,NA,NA,TGTGCCAGTAGTATGGAGGTGAGGTACGGCTATGGCTACACCTTC,CASSMEVRYGYGYTF